The source of this T cell receptor beta chain is a study of blood T cell repertoires in COVID-19. About the study: From the United States, Italy and Spain came samples of acute and convalescent COVID-19.

Under the authors' procedure: Nucleated cell counts were estimated from reference gene primer amplification. Measured with immunoSEQ multiplex PCR; TCRdb has only the in-frame clones, and not every one. V and J calls and clone size are given by that table; D and trimming were obtained from the DNA. Of 250,000 to 350,000 clones in the sample, about nine tenths were seen once. What was sequenced was peripheral blood. The source of this sequence is a woman aged 60-70 years with acute or convalescent COVID-19.

CDR3 nucleotides: TGTGCCAGCAGCGCGGCAGGGGCCCACAATTCACCCCTCCACTTT. Its protein product is CASSAAGAHNSPLHF. The rearrangement joins TRBV9 to TRBJ1-6; D perhaps matches TRBD1 (6 bases). Germline-derived CDR1 and CDR2 are SGDLS and YYNGEE. The CDR3 consists of 15 residues. Deletions cut 3 bases from V and 7 bases from J, with 14 bases between.